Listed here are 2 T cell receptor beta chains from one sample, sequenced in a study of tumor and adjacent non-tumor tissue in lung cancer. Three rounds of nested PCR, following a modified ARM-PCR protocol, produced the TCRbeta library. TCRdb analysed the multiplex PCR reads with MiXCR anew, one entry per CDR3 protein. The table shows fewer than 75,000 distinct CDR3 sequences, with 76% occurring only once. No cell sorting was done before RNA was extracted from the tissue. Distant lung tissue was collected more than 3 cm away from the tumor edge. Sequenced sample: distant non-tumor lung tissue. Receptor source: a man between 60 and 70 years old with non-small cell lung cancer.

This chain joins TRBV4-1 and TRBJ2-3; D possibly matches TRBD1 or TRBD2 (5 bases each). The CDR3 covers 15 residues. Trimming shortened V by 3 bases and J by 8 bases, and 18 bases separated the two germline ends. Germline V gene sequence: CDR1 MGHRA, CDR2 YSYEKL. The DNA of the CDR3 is TGCGCCAGCAGCCAGTCGGGGCAGAGGGCAGGTACGCAGTATTTT. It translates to CASSQSGQRAGTQYF.

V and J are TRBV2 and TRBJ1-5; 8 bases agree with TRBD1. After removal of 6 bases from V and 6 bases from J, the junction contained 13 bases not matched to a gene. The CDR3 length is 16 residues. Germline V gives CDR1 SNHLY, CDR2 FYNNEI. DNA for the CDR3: TGTGCCAGCAGCCCCCCGGATGGTACAGGGGGTCAGCCCCAGCATTTT. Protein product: CASSPPDGTGGQPQHF.